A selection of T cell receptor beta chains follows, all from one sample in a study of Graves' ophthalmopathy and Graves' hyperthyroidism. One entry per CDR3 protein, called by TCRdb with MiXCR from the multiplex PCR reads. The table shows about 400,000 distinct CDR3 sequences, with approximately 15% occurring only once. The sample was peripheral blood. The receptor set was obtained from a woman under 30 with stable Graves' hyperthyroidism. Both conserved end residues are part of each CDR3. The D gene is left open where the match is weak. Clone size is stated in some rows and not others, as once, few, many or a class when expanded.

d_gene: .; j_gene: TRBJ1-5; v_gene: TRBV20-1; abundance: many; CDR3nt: TGCAGTGCTAGGGCCCGACCGGGCACAAGTCTTTATAGCAATCAGCCCCAGCATTTT; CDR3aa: CSARARPGTSLYSNQPQHF
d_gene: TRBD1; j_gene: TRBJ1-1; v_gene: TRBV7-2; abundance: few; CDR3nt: TGTGCCAGCAGCCAAGGCGGACAGGGGGTTGTTGGAGCTTTCTTC; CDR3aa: CASSQGGQGVVGAFF
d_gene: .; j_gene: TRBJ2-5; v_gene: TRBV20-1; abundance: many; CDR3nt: TGCAGTGCTACAAACCCTTCGGGGTTGCAGCAAGAGACCCAGTACTTC; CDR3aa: CSATNPSGLQQETQYF
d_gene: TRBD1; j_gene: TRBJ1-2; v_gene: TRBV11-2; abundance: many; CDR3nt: TGTGCCAGCAGCTTAGATCTAATGACAGGGGGCCTCTATGGCTACACCTTC; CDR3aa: CASSLDLMTGGLYGYTF
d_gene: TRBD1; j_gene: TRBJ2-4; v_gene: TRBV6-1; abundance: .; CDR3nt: TGTGCCAGCAGTGCCGGGACAGAAAAAAACATTCAGTACTTC; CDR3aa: CASSAGTEKNIQYF
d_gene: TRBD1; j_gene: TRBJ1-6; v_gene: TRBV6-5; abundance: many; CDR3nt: TGTGCCAGCAGTCTCGCAGGGGGCAATAATTCACCCCTCCACTTT; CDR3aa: CASSLAGGNNSPLHF
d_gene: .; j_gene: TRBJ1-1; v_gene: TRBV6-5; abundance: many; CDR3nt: TGTGCCAGCAGTTACAGGGCGGGGAACACTGAAGCTTTCTTT; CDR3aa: CASSYRAGNTEAFF
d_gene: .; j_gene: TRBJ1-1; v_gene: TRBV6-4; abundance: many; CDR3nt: TGTGCCAGCATCCTTACCCTACTGGCCAGGGGCGCGACTGAAGCTTTCTTT; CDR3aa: CASILTLLARGATEAFF
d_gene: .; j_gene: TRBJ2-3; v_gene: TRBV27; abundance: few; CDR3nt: TGTGCCAGCAGTTCCCAACGACAGTTCTCGGGTCCAGATACGCAGTATTTT; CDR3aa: CASSSQRQFSGPDTQYF
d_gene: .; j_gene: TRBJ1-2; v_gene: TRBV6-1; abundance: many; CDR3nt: TGTGCCAGCAGGCAACCGGGACCCACCTATGGCTACACCTTC; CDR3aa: CASRQPGPTYGYTF
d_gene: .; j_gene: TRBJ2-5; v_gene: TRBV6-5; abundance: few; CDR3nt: TGTGCCAGCAGTTACTCGCAAGGCTGGGGTCCGCAAGAGACCCAGTACTTC; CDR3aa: CASSYSQGWGPQETQYF
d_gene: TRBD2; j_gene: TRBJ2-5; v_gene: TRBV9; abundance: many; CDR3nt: TGTGCCAGCAGCGGGCGGGGGACGAATCAAGAGACCCAGTACTTC; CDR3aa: CASSGRGTNQETQYF
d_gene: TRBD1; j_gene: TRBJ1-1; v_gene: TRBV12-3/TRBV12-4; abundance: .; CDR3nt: TGTGCCAGCAGTTCCTCCGGGACAGGGACTGGCGACACTGAAGCTTTCTTT; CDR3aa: CASSSSGTGTGDTEAFF
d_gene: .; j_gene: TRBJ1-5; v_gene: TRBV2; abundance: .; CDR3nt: TGTGCCAGCAGCCCCCGCCAGAATCAGCCCCAGCATTTT; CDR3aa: CASSPRQNQPQHF
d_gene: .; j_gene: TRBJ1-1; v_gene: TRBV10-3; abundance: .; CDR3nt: TGTGCCATCAGTGAGTCGATTGTAGGGGCGCAGGAGGACACTGAAGCTTTCTTT; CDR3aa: CAISESIVGAQEDTEAFF
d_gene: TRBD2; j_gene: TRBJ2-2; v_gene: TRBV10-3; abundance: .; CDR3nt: TGTGCCATCAGTGACAGCGGGGGGAGGAACACCGGGGAGCTGTTTTTT; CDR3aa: CAISDSGGRNTGELFF
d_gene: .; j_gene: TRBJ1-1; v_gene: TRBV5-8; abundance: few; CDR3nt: TGTGCCAGCAGCTGGCGTAAGAACACTGGAGCTTTCTTT; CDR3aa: CASSWRKNTGAFF
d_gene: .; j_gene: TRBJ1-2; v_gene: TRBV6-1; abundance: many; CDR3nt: TGTGCCAGCAGCTCCCCGACAGGCCCCTGGGGGGGCTACACCTTC; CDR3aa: CASSSPTGPWGGYTF
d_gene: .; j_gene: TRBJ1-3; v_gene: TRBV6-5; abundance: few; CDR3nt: TGTGCCAGCAGTTACGACGGATCGTCTGGAAACACCATATATTTT; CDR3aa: CASSYDGSSGNTIYF
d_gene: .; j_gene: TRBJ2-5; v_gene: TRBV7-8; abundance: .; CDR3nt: TGTGCCAGCAGCTTAGCCCCAGACGGGCTTTCAGAGACCCAGTACTTC; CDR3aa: CASSLAPDGLSETQYF
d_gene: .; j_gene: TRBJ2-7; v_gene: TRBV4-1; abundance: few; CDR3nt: TGCGCCAGCAGTCCCAGCGAGGGGTCAAGCTCCTACGAGCAGTACTTC; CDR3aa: CASSPSEGSSSYEQYF
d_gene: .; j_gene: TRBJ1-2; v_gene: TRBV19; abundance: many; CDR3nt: TGTGCCAGTAGTATCAACCGGGAGAAGGTTTATGGCTACACCTTC; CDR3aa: CASSINREKVYGYTF
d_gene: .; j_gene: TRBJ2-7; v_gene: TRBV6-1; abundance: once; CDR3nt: TGTGCCAGCAGGGACGTGGGAAAAGAGGTCGAGCAGTACTTC; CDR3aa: CASRDVGKEVEQYF
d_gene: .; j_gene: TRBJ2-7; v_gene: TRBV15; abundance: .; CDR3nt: TGTGCCACCAGCAGGGTCACAGGGCCTGGGACCTACGAGCAGTACTTC; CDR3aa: CATSRVTGPGTYEQYF
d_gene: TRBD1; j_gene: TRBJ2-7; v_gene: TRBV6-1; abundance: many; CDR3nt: TGTGCCAGCAGCACCGGGACAGGGAATCGGGACGAGCAGTACTTC; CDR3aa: CASSTGTGNRDEQYF
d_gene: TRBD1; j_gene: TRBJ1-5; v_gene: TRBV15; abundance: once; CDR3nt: TGTGCCACCAGCAGGCTACAGGGGGCATATCAGCCCCAGCATTTT; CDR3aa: CATSRLQGAYQPQHF
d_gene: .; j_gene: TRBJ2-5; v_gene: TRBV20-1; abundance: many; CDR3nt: TGCAGTGCTCTAACTTCAGAGACCCAGTACTTC; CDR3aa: CSALTSETQYF
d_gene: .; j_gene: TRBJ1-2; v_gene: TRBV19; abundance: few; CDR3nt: TGTGCCAGTAGAACAAGCGGGATGCGTTACAGACGACCGGAGGACCATGGCTACACCTTC; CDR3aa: CASRTSGMRYRRPEDHGYTF
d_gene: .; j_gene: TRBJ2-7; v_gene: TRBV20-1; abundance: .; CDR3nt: TGCAGTGCCGGAGGGGCCTACGAGCAGTACTTC; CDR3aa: CSAGGAYEQYF
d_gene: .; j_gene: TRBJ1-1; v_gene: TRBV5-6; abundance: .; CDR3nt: TGTGCCAGCAGCTGGGGGAACAGGGTCACTGAAGCTTTCTTT; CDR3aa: CASSWGNRVTEAFF
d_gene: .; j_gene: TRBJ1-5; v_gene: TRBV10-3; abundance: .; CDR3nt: TGTGCCACGCGGGGGAACAATCAGCCCCAGCATTTT; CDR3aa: CATRGNNQPQHF
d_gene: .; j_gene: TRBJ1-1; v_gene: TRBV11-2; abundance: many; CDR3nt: TGTGCCAGCAGCTTAGAAGGGGGGATGAACACTGAAGCTTTCTTT; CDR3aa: CASSLEGGMNTEAFF
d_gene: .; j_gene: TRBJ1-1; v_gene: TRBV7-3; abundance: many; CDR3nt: TGTGCCAGCAGCTTAGTCCCGGTCCCCTGGGGGGAGAACACTGAAGCTTTCTTT; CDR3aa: CASSLVPVPWGENTEAFF
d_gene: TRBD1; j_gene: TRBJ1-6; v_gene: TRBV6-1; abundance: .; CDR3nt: TGTGCCAGCAGTCAAAATCAAAGACAGGGCGGGGTTGTACCCCTCCACTTT; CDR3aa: CASSQNQRQGGVVPLHF
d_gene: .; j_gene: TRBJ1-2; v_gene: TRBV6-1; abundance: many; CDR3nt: TGTGCCAGCAGTGAATACGGTCCACCTTTAAGAGGCTACACCTTC; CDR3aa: CASSEYGPPLRGYTF
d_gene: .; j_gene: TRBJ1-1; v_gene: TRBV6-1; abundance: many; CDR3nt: TGTGCCAGCAGCCAAGGATGGGACACTGAAGCTTTCTTT; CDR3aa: CASSQGWDTEAFF
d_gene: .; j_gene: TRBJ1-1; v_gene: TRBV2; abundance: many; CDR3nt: TGTGCCAGCAGTGTAAAGGAAATAAACGCTTTCTTT; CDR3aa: CASSVKEINAFF
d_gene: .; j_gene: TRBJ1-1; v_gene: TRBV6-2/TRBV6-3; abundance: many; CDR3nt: TGTGCCAGCAGCCCACAGGACTTTGGCACTGAAGCTTTCTTT; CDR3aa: CASSPQDFGTEAFF
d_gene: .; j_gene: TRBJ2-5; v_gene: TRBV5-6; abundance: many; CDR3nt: TGTGCCAGCAAGATAGCGGAAGAGACCCAGTACTTC; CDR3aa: CASKIAEETQYF
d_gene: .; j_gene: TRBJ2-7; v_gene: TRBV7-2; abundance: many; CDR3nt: TGTGCCAGCAGCTTAAAAACAGAGCAGTACTTC; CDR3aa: CASSLKTEQYF
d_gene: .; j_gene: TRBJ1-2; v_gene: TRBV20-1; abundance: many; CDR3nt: TGCAGTGCTAGAAAGGACAGTCCGAACTATGGCTACACCTTC; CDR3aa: CSARKDSPNYGYTF
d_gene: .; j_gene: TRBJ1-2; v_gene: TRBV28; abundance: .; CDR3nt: TGTGCCAGCAGGGGTTCCGGGACACCTCCTAACTATGGCTACACCTTC; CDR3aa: CASRGSGTPPNYGYTF
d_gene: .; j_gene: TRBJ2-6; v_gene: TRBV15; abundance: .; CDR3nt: TGTGCCACCAGCTATACACGGCCCGCCAACGTCCTGACTTTC; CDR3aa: CATSYTRPANVLTF
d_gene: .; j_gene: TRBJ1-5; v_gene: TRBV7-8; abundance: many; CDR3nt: TGTGCCAGCAGCTTAGCCCGGACCCTAGCTAAGCCTAATCAGCCCCAGCATTTT; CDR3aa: CASSLARTLAKPNQPQHF